These T cell receptor beta chains were read from a single sample in a study of regulatory T cells in long-lasting Graves disease. TCRdb re-called the multiplex PCR reads with MiXCR, one entry per CDR3 protein. The profile shows fewer than 350,000 distinct CDR3 sequences, 15% to 20% of them singletons. Specimen: peripheral blood mononuclear cells (PBMCs), collected at new diagnosis, from a patient treated with antithyroid drugs. The receptors derive from a female donor with Graves disease. Each CDR3 is given with its conserved first and last residue. The D gene is left open where the match is weak. Clone size appears in some rows only: once, few, many, or a class for an expanded clone.

CDR3: CASSHLLGETQYF
DNA: TGTGCCAGCAGCCACCTATTGGGAGAGACCCAGTACTTC
V: TRBV6-2/TRBV6-3
J: TRBJ2-5
size: many
D: .

CDR3: CASSRCSFNTEAFF
DNA: TGTGCCAGCAGTCGGTGCTCCTTCAACACTGAAGCTTTCTTT
V: TRBV7-3
J: TRBJ1-1
size: many
D: .

CDR3: CASSLAGRLQETQYF
DNA: TGTGCCAGCAGCTTAGCGGGTAGACTTCAAGAGACCCAGTACTTC
V: TRBV11-2
J: TRBJ2-5
size: many
D: .

CDR3: CSADTRGLNTEAFF
DNA: TGCAGCGCCGATACCAGGGGGCTGAACACTGAAGCTTTCTTT
V: TRBV29-1
J: TRBJ1-1
size: many
D: TRBD1

CDR3: CASSLVDGRNEAFF
DNA: TGTGCCAGCAGTTTAGTCGACGGACGAAACGAAGCTTTCTTT
V: TRBV28
J: TRBJ1-1
size: many
D: .

CDR3: CASGPSGTTGSYEQYF
DNA: TGTGCCAGTGGGCCGAGCGGGACCACGGGCTCCTACGAGCAGTACTTC
V: TRBV19
J: TRBJ2-7
size: many
D: TRBD2

CDR3: CASSLVSGSWTGELFF
DNA: TGTGCCAGCAGCTTAGTAAGCGGGAGTTGGACCGGGGAGCTGTTTTTT
V: TRBV11-3
J: TRBJ2-2
size: many
D: TRBD2

CDR3: CAWSVLAGGIEQYF
DNA: TGTGCCTGGAGTGTATTGGCGGGTGGAATCGAGCAGTACTTC
V: TRBV30
J: TRBJ2-7
size: many
D: .

CDR3: CASSSRSGAGKGETQYF
DNA: TGTGCCAGCAGCTCCCGAAGCGGGGCGGGGAAAGGAGAGACCCAGTACTTC
V: TRBV11-2
J: TRBJ2-5
size: .
D: TRBD2

CDR3: CASSLTRPQETQYF
DNA: TGTGCCAGCAGTTTGACACGACCACAAGAGACCCAGTACTTC
V: TRBV12-3/TRBV12-4
J: TRBJ2-5
size: many
D: .

CDR3: CASSLRVGRPTSEQFF
DNA: TGTGCCAGCAGTTTACGTGTGGGGCGCCCAACCAGTGAGCAGTTCTTC
V: TRBV27
J: TRBJ2-1
size: .
D: .

CDR3: CASSPSGQLHEQFF
DNA: TGTGCCAGCAGCCCAAGTGGACAGTTGCATGAGCAGTTCTTC
V: TRBV5-1
J: TRBJ2-1
size: many
D: .

CDR3: CSAALAGANTGELFF
DNA: TGCAGTGCCGCACTAGCGGGAGCGAACACCGGGGAGCTGTTTTTT
V: TRBV20-1
J: TRBJ2-2
size: many
D: TRBD2

CDR3: CAWSVAGTGEWYTEAFF
DNA: TGTGCCTGGAGTGTGGCCGGGACAGGAGAATGGTACACTGAAGCTTTCTTT
V: TRBV30
J: TRBJ1-1
size: .
D: TRBD1

CDR3: CASSLPYREETQYF
DNA: TGTGCCAGCAGTTTACCATACAGGGAAGAGACCCAGTACTTC
V: TRBV12-3/TRBV12-4
J: TRBJ2-5
size: .
D: .

CDR3: CASSLGGQQGNQPQHF
DNA: TGTGCCAGCAGCTTGGGGGGACAGCAGGGCAATCAGCCCCAGCATTTT
V: TRBV7-2
J: TRBJ1-5
size: .
D: TRBD1

CDR3: CASSLVGPATEQYF
DNA: TGTGCCAGCAGCTTGGTCGGGCCCGCTACGGAGCAGTACTTC
V: TRBV5-5
J: TRBJ2-7
size: few
D: .

CDR3: CASAPDGKFPYEQYF
DNA: TGTGCTAGTGCCCCCGACGGGAAGTTTCCCTACGAGCAGTACTTC
V: TRBV12-5
J: TRBJ2-7
size: many
D: .

CDR3: CASSPSGSRQETQYF
DNA: TGTGCCAGCAGCCCTAGCGGGAGTCGGCAAGAGACCCAGTACTTC
V: TRBV9
J: TRBJ2-5
size: many
D: TRBD2

CDR3: CASSPTHWDGEQFF
DNA: TGTGCCAGCAGCCCCACGCACTGGGATGGTGAGCAGTTCTTC
V: TRBV9
J: TRBJ2-1
size: once
D: .

CDR3: CASRGQGARNYGYTF
DNA: TGTGCCAGCAGGGGACAGGGGGCGCGGAACTATGGCTACACCTTC
V: TRBV6-1
J: TRBJ1-2
size: many
D: TRBD1

CDR3: CASRVGQTDNQPQHF
DNA: TGTGCCAGCAGGGTTGGACAGACTGACAATCAGCCCCAGCATTTT
V: TRBV2
J: TRBJ1-5
size: .
D: .

CDR3: CASSIGLAGTGELFF
DNA: TGTGCCAGTAGTATCGGACTAGCAGGCACCGGGGAGCTGTTTTTT
V: TRBV19
J: TRBJ2-2
size: many
D: TRBD2

CDR3: CASSFRRSQETQYF
DNA: TGTGCCAGCAGCTTTCGCCGGAGCCAAGAGACCCAGTACTTC
V: TRBV7-2
J: TRBJ2-5
size: many
D: .

CDR3: CASSVELPREANGELFF
DNA: TGTGCCAGCAGCGTAGAATTGCCCCGGGAAGCGAACGGGGAGCTGTTTTTT
V: TRBV9
J: TRBJ2-2
size: many
D: .

CDR3: CASTGTGRTDTQYF
DNA: TGTGCCAGCACTGGGACAGGACGCACAGATACGCAGTATTTT
V: TRBV11-2
J: TRBJ2-3
size: many
D: TRBD1

CDR3: CAWKGLSYEQYF
DNA: TGTGCCTGGAAAGGGCTCTCCTACGAGCAGTACTTC
V: TRBV30
J: TRBJ2-7
size: many
D: .

CDR3: CASTPRSAGRLGNQPQHF
DNA: TGTGCCAGTACTCCTCGTTCGGCAGGGCGGTTAGGCAATCAGCCCCAGCATTTT
V: TRBV19
J: TRBJ1-5
size: .
D: .

CDR3: CSARVRGTSGRTATQYF
DNA: TGCAGTGCTAGAGTCCGAGGGACTAGCGGGAGAACCGCTACGCAGTATTTT
V: TRBV20-1
J: TRBJ2-3
size: many
D: TRBD2

CDR3: CASSLTQGSGYTF
DNA: TGTGCCAGCAGCCTCACACAGGGATCTGGCTACACCTTC
V: TRBV7-9
J: TRBJ1-2
size: many
D: .

CDR3: CASRFGSRNGYTF
DNA: TGTGCCAGCAGGTTTGGCTCTAGGAACGGCTACACCTTC
V: TRBV12-3/TRBV12-4
J: TRBJ1-2
size: many
D: .

CDR3: CASSPYSDNQPQHF
DNA: TGTGCCAGCTCACCATACAGTGATAATCAGCCCCAGCATTTT
V: TRBV18
J: TRBJ1-5
size: .
D: .

CDR3: CASGPAPEGTEAFF
DNA: TGTGCTAGTGGTCCTGCCCCCGAGGGCACTGAAGCTTTCTTT
V: TRBV12-5
J: TRBJ1-1
size: .
D: .

CDR3: CASSLDPAFDGEQYF
DNA: TGTGCCAGCAGCTTAGATCCGGCCTTCGATGGGGAGCAGTACTTC
V: TRBV7-6
J: TRBJ2-7
size: few
D: .

CDR3: CASSLGNSNEQFF
DNA: TGTGCCAGCAGCTTAGGGAACAGCAATGAGCAGTTCTTC
V: TRBV7-9
J: TRBJ2-1
size: many
D: .

CDR3: CASSYRGVQGGNQPQHF
DNA: TGTGCCAGCAGCTACCGGGGGGTTCAGGGGGGCAATCAGCCCCAGCATTTT
V: TRBV7-9
J: TRBJ1-5
size: many
D: TRBD1

CDR3: CASRDRRRETQYF
DNA: TGTGCCAGTAGGGACAGGAGAAGAGAGACCCAGTACTTC
V: TRBV19
J: TRBJ2-5
size: many
D: TRBD1

CDR3: CASSLVGQGGYEQYF
DNA: TGTGCCAGCAGTTTAGTTGGACAGGGAGGGTACGAGCAGTACTTC
V: TRBV12-3/TRBV12-4
J: TRBJ2-7
size: many
D: .

CDR3: CASSGTSDTGELFF
DNA: TGTGCCAGCAGCGGGACTAGTGACACCGGGGAGCTGTTTTTT
V: TRBV7-3
J: TRBJ2-2
size: many
D: TRBD2

CDR3: CASSIREGLGNEQFF
DNA: TGTGCCAGTAGTATTCGGGAGGGCCTCGGGAATGAGCAGTTCTTC
V: TRBV19
J: TRBJ2-1
size: .
D: TRBD2